Below, 30 T cell receptor beta chains from the same sample are listed, as sequenced in a study of T-cell reconstitution after alpha-beta-depleted transplantation in children. Unique molecular identifiers were incorporated into the prepared TCRbeta library. TCRdb called the PCR reads again in MiXCR, with one record for every CDR3 protein. Of about 830,000 distinct CDR3 sequences listed, 16% are singletons. Here the sequenced sample was PBMCs, mostly from graft donor cells, taken 360 days after TCRalphabeta/CD19-depleted stem cell transplant. The source is a male patient younger than 18 who had a stem cell transplant for acute lymphoblastic leukemia, so the T cells may come from the graft donor.

This clonotype has more than one count but fewer than ten. The chain employs TRBV20-1 and TRBJ2-3; 12 bases fit TRBD2. The CDR3 consists of 20 residues. V lost 5 bases, J lost 0 bases, and 18 bases stayed unmatched. Germline V gives CDR1 DFQATT, CDR2 SNEGSKA (reference sequence). For the CDR3, the DNA is TGCAGTGCTCCCCCCTGGGCACTAGCGGGAGGAGGGGTTAGCACAGATACGCAGTATTTT. This translates into CSAPPWALAGGGVSTDTQYF.

This clonotype was counted only a few times. V gene TRBV11-2 combines with J gene TRBJ2-7; a possible D gene is TRBD2 (6 bases). This CDR3 comprises 14 residues. Germline loops: CDR1 SGHAT, CDR2 FQNNGV. Trimming stripped 7 bases from V and 0 bases from J, with 13 bases between. The CDR3: CASTERRDSYEQYF. CDR3 nucleotide sequence: TGTGCCAGCACCGAGCGGCGGGACTCCTACGAGCAGTACTTC. The variable domain in full, completed from reference TRBV11-2 and TRBJ2-7, reads EAGVAQSPRYKIIEKRQSVAFWCNPISGHATLYWYQQILGQGPKLLIQFQNNGVVDDSQLPKDRFSAERLKGVDSTLKIQPAKLEDSAVYLCASTERRDSYEQYFGPGTRLTVT.

This clonotype has just one count. The rearrangement joins TRBV7-9 to TRBJ2-7, with 10 bases matching TRBD2. The CDR3 totals 14 residues. Germline lookup yields CDR1 SEHNR and CDR2 FQNEAQ (reference sequence). With 5 bases clipped from V and 4 bases from J, the junction kept 5 bases outside the gene matches. Here the CDR3 reads CASSIGTSAYEQYF. The CDR3 region has the DNA TGTGCCAGCAGCATCGGGACTAGCGCGTACGAGCAGTACTTC.

This clonotype was recorded many times. The chain recombines TRBV20-1 with TRBJ2-2; maybe TRBD1 (6 bases). The CDR3 length is 12 residues. Germline loops: CDR1 DFQATT, CDR2 SNEGSKA (reference sequence). The V end was cut by 2 bases, the J end by 6 bases, with 7 bases between. The CDR3 DNA reads as TGCAGTGCTAGAAAGGGGGCCGGGGAGCTGTTTTTT. Translation gives CSARKGAGELFF.

The chain has TRBV7-6 and TRBJ2-3, with D perhaps assigned TRBD1 or TRBD2 (5 bases each). This CDR3 is 16 amino acids long. The V end lost 3 bases, the J end lost 2 bases, and 15 bases lay between the germline ends. Germline-derived CDR1 and CDR2 are SGHVS and FNYEAQ. The CDR3, as DNA: TGTGCCAGCAGCTTCTCTACGGGGCTGGACACAGATACGCAGTATTTT. Its translation: CASSFSTGLDTDTQYF.

This clonotype was picked up a small number of times. The CDR3 here is CSAISLAGGHQETQYF. CDR3 bases: TGCAGTGCCATCTCTTTAGCGGGAGGACATCAAGAGACCCAGTACTTC. This sequence joins TRBV20-1 and TRBJ2-5; 10 bases are shared with TRBD2. Germline V lookup: CDR1 DFQATT, CDR2 SNEGSKA (reference sequence). The CDR3 runs to 16 residues. J was trimmed by 2 bases and V by 6 bases; bases with no gene match: 12.

This clonotype was recorded a few times. J is TRBJ2-2 and V is TRBV3-1; D assignment may be TRBD1 or TRBD2 (5 bases each). Germline V lookup: CDR1 LGHDT, CDR2 YNNKEL (reference sequence). This CDR3 comprises 16 residues. Trimming cost V 7 bases and J 3 bases, with 18 bases left between them. The CDR3, as DNA: TGTGCCAGCACCCAGGGTGAGGGAGCCCACACCGGGGAGCTGTTTTTT. Translated, it gives CASTQGEGAHTGELFF.

This clonotype turned up a few times. The chain links TRBV12-3 or TRBV12-4 to TRBJ2-7; 12 positions agree with TRBD2. This CDR3 spans 20 amino acids. After removal of 2 bases from V and 0 bases from J, the junction contained 14 bases not matched to a gene. In DNA, the CDR3 is TGTGCCAGCAGTTTATTCGGGACTAGCGGGTGGGGCCCTGGCTCCTACGAGCAGTACTTC. As protein: CASSLFGTSGWGPGSYEQYF.

The chain has TRBV10-2 and TRBJ2-7; D is unresolved. V lost 3 bases to trimming and J lost 2 bases, with 11 bases between them. The V gene's germline CDR1 is WSHSY and CDR2 SAAADI. The CDR3 loop spans 14 amino acids. The CDR3 here is CASSDPRAPYEQYF. CDR3 coding DNA: TGCGCCAGCAGTGACCCCCGGGCCCCCTACGAGCAGTACTTC.

This clonotype occurred many times. The chain carries TRBV6-1 and TRBJ2-3; D is ambiguous. CDR1 MNHNS and CDR2 SASEGT come from the germline V gene. V was cut by 0 bases and J by 5 bases, with 24 bases left in between. The CDR3 has 19 amino acids. DNA of the CDR3: TGTGCCAGCAGTGAAGCGTTTTTTGAGGCGAGGCAGCACAGAGATACGCAGTATTTT. It yields the protein CASSEAFFEARQHRDTQYF.

V is TRBV4-1 and J is TRBJ2-1; D tentatively fits TRBD1 or TRBD2 (5 bases each). The CDR3 extends over 11 amino acids. The germline gives CDR1 MGHRA, CDR2 YSYEKL. Trimming stripped 4 bases from V and 14 bases from J, with 12 bases between. The CDR3 loop is CASSLQGAKFF. The CDR3 DNA reads TGCGCCAGCAGCCTTCAGGGAGCTAAGTTCTTC.

A note on this clonotype: Since no conserved phenylalanine or tryptophan closes the CDR3, a read error is the likely cause. This sequence joins TRBV7-2 and TRBJ2-5; 8 nucleotides line up with TRBD2. CDR3 length: 15 residues. Looked up from germline, CDR1 is SGHTA and CDR2 is FQGNSA. Losses at the gene ends were 3 bases for V and 5 bases for J; bases not matched to a gene: 8. The CDR3 DNA reads TGTGCCAGCAGCTTGGGAGCGGGAGCGAAGGAGACCCAGTACTAC. Its translation is CASSLGAGAKETQYY.

The chain recombines TRBV7-2 with TRBJ2-3, with D possibly matching TRBD1 (5 bases). Germline V gene sequence: CDR1 SGHTA, CDR2 FQGNSA. There are 15 residues in the CDR3. Trimming stripped 2 bases from V and 2 bases from J, with 11 bases between. Written as DNA, the CDR3 is TGTGCCAGCAGCTTATCAGGGTTTTACACAGATACGCAGTATTTT. Its translation is CASSLSGFYTDTQYF.

The V call is TRBV7-6, the J call TRBJ2-2; 7 nucleotides match TRBD2. The junction had 8 bases not matched to a gene; V was cut back by 5 bases and J by 5 bases. Germline CDR1 and CDR2: SGHVS and FNYEAQ. This CDR3 has 15 residues. CDR3 bases: TGTGCCAGCAGCCCCCCGAGCGGGATAACCGGGGAGCTGTTTTTT. Its translation: CASSPPSGITGELFF.

V is TRBV10-3 and J is TRBJ2-7; 8 bases align to TRBD2. Trimming cost V 2 bases and J 6 bases; bases outside gene matches: 9. The germline V gene has CDR1 ENHRY and CDR2 SYGVKD. The CDR3 is 15 residues long. DNA for the CDR3: TGTGCCATCAGTGAGCAGGGACTAGGGCCTGGCGAGCAGTACTTC. It encodes CAISEQGLGPGEQYF.

This clonotype showed up just a few times. For the CDR3, the DNA is TGCGCCAGCCTCGGGACTAGCGGAGGCAATGAGCAGTTCTTC. Its protein is CASLGTSGGNEQFF. The V call is TRBV5-1, the J call TRBJ2-1, with 11 bases fitting TRBD2. CDR3 length: 14 residues. The V and J ends lost 7 bases and 6 bases, in that order; junction bases with no gene match: 6. Germline assignment: CDR1 SGHRS and CDR2 YFSETQ. The full variable domain, in which reference TRBV5-1 and TRBJ2-1 provide the parts outside the CDR3, is KAGVTQTPRYLIKTRGQQVTLSCSPISGHRSVSWYQQTPGQGLQFLFEYFSETQRNKGNFPGRFSGRQFSNSRSEMNVSTLELGDSALYLCASLGTSGGNEQFFGPGTRLTVL.

V is TRBV5-1 and J is TRBJ2-2; 8 nucleotides agree with TRBD2. Looked up from germline, CDR1 is SGHRS and CDR2 is YFSETQ. The J segment lost 0 bases and the V segment lost 7 bases, leaving 17 bases of the junction unmatched. This CDR3 region has 19 residues. The CDR3: CASPRESSGSLTNTGELFF. CDR3 bases: TGCGCCAGCCCCAGAGAGTCCAGCGGGAGCCTGACGAACACCGGGGAGCTGTTTTTT.

V gene TRBV5-1 combines with J gene TRBJ1-2; D not resolved. Germline CDR1 is SGHRS and CDR2 is YFSETQ. CDR3 length equals 14 residues. With 7 bases removed from V and 8 bases from J, the gap between germline ends came to 21 bases. DNA for the CDR3: TGCGCCAGCGACGCCGGGTCCAGAGGAGACGGCTACACCTTC. It codes for CASDAGSRGDGYTF. Looking up the rest from reference TRBV5-1 and TRBJ1-2 gives the full variable domain: KAGVTQTPRYLIKTRGQQVTLSCSPISGHRSVSWYQQTPGQGLQFLFEYFSETQRNKGNFPGRFSGRQFSNSRSEMNVSTLELGDSALYLCASDAGSRGDGYTFGSGTRLTVV.

The CDR3 loop reads CATSNYRGIEETQYF. The DNA for the CDR3 is TGTGCCACCAGCAATTACAGGGGAATAGAGGAGACCCAGTACTTC. V gene TRBV15 combines with J gene TRBJ2-5; TRBD1 aligns across 7 bases. V trimming: 4 bases; J trimming: 5 bases; junction bases outside the gene matches: 10. The CDR3 has 15 amino acids. Germline CDR1 LNHNV, CDR2 YYDKDF (reference sequence).

This clonotype occurred a few times. The chain links TRBV6-5 to TRBJ1-1; no reliable D call. CDR3 length equals 14 residues. V was clipped by 2 bases and J by 0 bases, with 7 bases between them. The germline CDR1 and CDR2 sequences are MNHEY and SVGAGI. DNA of the CDR3: TGTGCCAGCAGTTACCTGCCGTTGAACACTGAAGCTTTCTTT. Translated, it gives CASSYLPLNTEAFF.

This chain connects TRBV19 to TRBJ2-1; D not resolved. This CDR3 is built from 11 residues. V dropped 3 bases and J dropped 10 bases, with 7 bases sitting between them. CDR1 and CDR2 from the germline V gene are LNHDA and SQIVND (reference sequence). CDR3 in amino acids: CASSIDGEQFF. The CDR3 DNA sequence: TGTGCCAGTAGTATTGATGGAGAGCAGTTCTTC.

This clonotype showed up just once. The genes are TRBV6-1 and TRBJ1-5; 9 bases agree with TRBD1. Germline V gene data show CDR1 as MNHNS and CDR2 as SASEGT. CDR3 length: 16 residues. J lost 4 bases, V lost 7 bases, and 11 bases had no gene match. The CDR3 is CASNRRDRAGNQPQHF. CDR3 DNA: TGTGCCAGCAACAGACGGGACAGGGCAGGGAATCAGCCCCAGCATTTT.

There are a few counts of this clonotype. The rearrangement links TRBV3-1 to TRBJ2-1, with D perhaps assigned TRBD1 or TRBD2 (6 bases each). CDR1 and CDR2 from the germline V gene are LGHDT and YNNKEL (reference sequence). CDR3 length equals 17 residues. V was cut by 7 bases and J by 6 bases, with 25 bases left in between. The CDR3 region is CASTLRGERGRGNEQFF. CDR3 nucleotide sequence: TGTGCCAGCACCCTAAGGGGGGAGAGAGGTCGGGGCAATGAGCAGTTCTTC.

The V and J genes are TRBV10-1 and TRBJ2-4; D is uncertain. V was trimmed by 2 bases and J by 1 base, leaving 18 bases between them. CDR1 is WNHNN and CDR2 is SYGVQD in the germline V gene (reference sequence). The CDR3 consists of 18 residues. CDR3 nucleotide sequence: TGCGCCAGCAGTGAGAATGTTTTGGGGATCGGGGCCAAAAACATTCAGTACTTC. Residues: CASSENVLGIGAKNIQYF.

This clonotype was observed at least ten times. The CDR3 spells CASRGGTSTDEQFF. DNA of the CDR3: TGTGCCAGCAGGGGTGGGACTAGCACGGATGAGCAGTTCTTC. The chain carries TRBV12-3 or TRBV12-4 and TRBJ2-1, with 9 bases aligning to TRBD2. With 6 bases clipped from V and 8 bases from J, the junction kept 8 bases outside the gene matches. CDR3 length: 14 residues.

This clonotype appeared a few times. The V and J genes are TRBV6-2 or TRBV6-3 and TRBJ2-3, with D maybe TRBD2 (10 bases). This CDR3 contains 20 residues. CDR1 and CDR2 from the germline V gene are MNHEY and SVGEGT. V was cut by 5 bases and J by 0 bases, with 27 bases left in between. CDR3: CASSQGQGSLAGASTDTQYF. CDR3 DNA sequence: TGTGCCAGCAGTCAGGGACAGGGCTCTCTAGCGGGGGCTAGCACAGATACGCAGTATTTT.

This clonotype appeared a few times. J is TRBJ2-7 and V is TRBV20-1; 8 bases are a match to TRBD2. With 6 bases clipped from V and 6 bases from J, the junction kept 16 bases outside the gene matches. Germline V gene sequence: CDR1 DFQATT, CDR2 SNEGSKA (reference sequence). This CDR3 has 15 amino acids. The CDR3 DNA reads as TGCAGTGCCCCCGGCCGGGAGGGCCGGTCCGGCGAGCAGTACTTC. It encodes CSAPGREGRSGEQYF.

V usage is TRBV5-4 and J usage is TRBJ2-1; TRBD1 matches at 7 bases. The CDR3 is 15 amino acids. Trimming removed 0 bases from V and 8 bases from J; junction bases left unmatched: 8. The germline CDR1 and CDR2 sequences are SGHNT and YYREEE (reference sequence). The CDR3 here is CASSLALRGRDEQFF. The CDR3 DNA follows: TGTGCCAGCAGCTTGGCCCTTAGGGGGCGCGATGAGCAGTTCTTC.

The J gene is TRBJ2-3, the V gene TRBV20-1; no clear D gene. Trimming took 8 bases from V and 4 from J, leaving 25 bases between them. In germline, CDR1 is DFQATT, CDR2 SNEGSKA (reference sequence). The CDR3 length is 16 residues. The CDR3 here is CSFTLGAFLGADTQYF. CDR3 sequence (DNA): TGCAGTTTTACCCTTGGTGCGTTCCTTGGGGCAGATACGCAGTATTTT.

The sample holds a few counts of this clonotype. This rearrangement joins TRBV4-2 to TRBJ2-7; the match to TRBD2 covers 9 bases. CDR1 is LGHNA, CDR2 YNFKEQ, per germline. The CDR3 contains 15 residues. The V gene end was trimmed by 3 bases and the J gene end by 4 bases; junction bases not matched to a gene: 7. CDR3 region: CASSQVSGSFYEQYF. The DNA for the CDR3 is TGTGCCAGCAGCCAGGTTAGCGGGAGTTTTTACGAGCAGTACTTC.